The source of this TCR beta chain is a study of regulatory T cells in long-lasting Graves disease. Study-wide background: Patients with new Graves' disease had used antithyroid drugs below 3 months.

Specified time point: newly diagnosed GD, antithyroid drugs for less than 3 months. The TCR library was prepared using RNA isolated from PBMCs. Researchers made TCR beta libraries by using iRepertoire HTBI primers and running Arm-PCR on CDR3 regions. TCRdb re-called the multiplex PCR reads through MiXCR, storing one row per CDR3 protein. The data show hundreds of thousands of distinct CDR3 sequences, less than 20% seen once. There are many counts of this clonotype. Its target is unknown. The CDR3 contains 14 residues. The germline V gene has CDR1 DFQATT and CDR2 SNEGSKA (reference sequence). Regarding the study as a whole: Persistent patients had a count of shared public clonotypes (2,741) that exceeded that of new patients (approximately 1,000).

Separately, the same data were catalogued under a study of T cells in Graves' hyperthyroidism and ophthalmopathy. That source reports: Initially, a first-round RT-PCR of the TCR CDR3 employed the HTBI primer set.

The sample here was peripheral blood mononuclear cells (PBMCs), taken at new diagnosis, from a patient treated with antithyroid drugs. The chain joins TRBV20-1 to TRBJ2-1; TRBD2 is a possible D gene (5 bases). This sequence originates from a woman in her 30s with Graves disease. The CDR3 region is CDPRGLVIYNEQFF. The CDR3 region has the DNA TGCGATCCTAGAGGGCTCGTCATCTACAATGAGCAGTTCTTC.